Described below is a single T cell receptor (beta chain) sequence and its context. Its specificity is not known. This CDR3 region has 15 residues. The junction had 8 bases not matched to a gene; V was cut back by 5 bases and J by 7 bases. Germline V lookup: CDR1 SEHNR, CDR2 FQNEAQ (reference sequence). The entry originates in a study of shared clonotypes between healthy human individuals. General study points: Richness estimates generally favored naive over memory subsets. The four-donor shared clonotypes exceeded non-shared clonotypes in generation probability, with non-shared ones scoring lower.

Libraries were prepared by immunoSEQ multiplex PCR; TCRdb keeps only in-frame clonotypes and omits some of them. The sample carries 980,000 or so clones, 60% to 85% recorded once. The gene calls are TRBV7-9 and TRBJ1-5, with 10 bases fitting TRBD1. Material: memory CD4+ T cells sorted from blood. Subset noted: CD45RA-negative fraction. The receptor comes from a man aged 18-30 years in good health. CDR3 loop: CASSKGTGVEQPQHF. The DNA of the CDR3 is TGTGCCAGCAGCAAGGGGACAGGGGTGGAGCAGCCCCAGCATTTT.